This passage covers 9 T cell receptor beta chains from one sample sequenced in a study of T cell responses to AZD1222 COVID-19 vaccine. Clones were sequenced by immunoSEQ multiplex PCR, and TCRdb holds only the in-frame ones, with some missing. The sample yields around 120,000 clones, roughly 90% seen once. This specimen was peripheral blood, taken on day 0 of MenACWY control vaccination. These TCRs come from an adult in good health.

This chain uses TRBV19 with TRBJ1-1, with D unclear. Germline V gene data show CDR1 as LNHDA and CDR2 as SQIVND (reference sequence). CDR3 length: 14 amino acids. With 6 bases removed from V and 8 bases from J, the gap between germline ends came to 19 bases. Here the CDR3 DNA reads TGTGCCAGTAGCCAACTTCAGGAGACTCCCGAAGCTTTCTTT. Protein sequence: CASSQLQETPEAFF.

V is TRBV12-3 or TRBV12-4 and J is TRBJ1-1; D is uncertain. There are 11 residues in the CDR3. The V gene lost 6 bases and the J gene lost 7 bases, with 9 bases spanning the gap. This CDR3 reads CASSPKDEAFF. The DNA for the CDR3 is TGTGCCAGCAGCCCTAAAGATGAAGCTTTCTTT.

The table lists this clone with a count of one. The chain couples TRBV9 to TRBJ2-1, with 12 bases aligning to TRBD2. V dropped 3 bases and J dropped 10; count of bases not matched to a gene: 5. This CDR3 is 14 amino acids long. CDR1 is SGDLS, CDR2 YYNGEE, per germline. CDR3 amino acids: CASSEGGLAGEQFF. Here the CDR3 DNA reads TGTGCCAGCAGCGAGGGAGGACTAGCGGGAGAGCAGTTCTTC.

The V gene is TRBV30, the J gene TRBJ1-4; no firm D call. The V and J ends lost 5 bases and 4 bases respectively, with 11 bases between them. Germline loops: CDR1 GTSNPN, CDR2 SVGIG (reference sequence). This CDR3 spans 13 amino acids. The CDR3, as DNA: TGTGCCTGGGGTCCCACATATAATGAAAAACTGTTTTTT. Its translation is CAWGPTYNEKLFF. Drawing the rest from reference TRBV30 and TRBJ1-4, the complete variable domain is SQTIHQWPATLVQPVGSPLSLECTVEGTSNPNLYWYRQAAGRGLQLLFYSVGIGQISSEVPQNLSASRPQDRQFILSSKKLLLSDSGFYLCAWGPTYNEKLFFGSGTQLSVL.

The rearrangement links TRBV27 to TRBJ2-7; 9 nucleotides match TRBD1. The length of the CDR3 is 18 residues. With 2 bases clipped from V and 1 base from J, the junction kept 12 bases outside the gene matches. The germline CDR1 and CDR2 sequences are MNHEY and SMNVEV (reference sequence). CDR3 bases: TGTGCCAGCAGTTTAATGGGTAGAGGACAGGGGTGGTCCTACGAGCAGTACTTC. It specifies CASSLMGRGQGWSYEQYF.

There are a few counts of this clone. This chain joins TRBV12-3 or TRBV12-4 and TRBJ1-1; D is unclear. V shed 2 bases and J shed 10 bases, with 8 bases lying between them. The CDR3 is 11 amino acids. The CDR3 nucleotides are TGTGCCAGCAGTTTAACGGCGGGAGCTTTCTTT. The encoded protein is CASSLTAGAFF.

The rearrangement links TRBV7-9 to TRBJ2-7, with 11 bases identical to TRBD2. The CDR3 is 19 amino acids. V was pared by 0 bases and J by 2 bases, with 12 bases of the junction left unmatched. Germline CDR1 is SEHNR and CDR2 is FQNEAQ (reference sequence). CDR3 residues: CASSLAWTSGPLVAYEQYF. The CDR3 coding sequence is TGTGCCAGCAGCTTAGCCTGGACTAGCGGGCCTTTAGTTGCCTACGAGCAGTACTTC.

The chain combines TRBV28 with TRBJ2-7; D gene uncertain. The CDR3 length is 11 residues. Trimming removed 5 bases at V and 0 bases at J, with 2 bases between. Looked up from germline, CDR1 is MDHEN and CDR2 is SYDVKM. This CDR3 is CASSHSYEQYF. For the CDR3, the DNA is TGTGCCAGCAGTCACTCCTACGAGCAGTACTTC.

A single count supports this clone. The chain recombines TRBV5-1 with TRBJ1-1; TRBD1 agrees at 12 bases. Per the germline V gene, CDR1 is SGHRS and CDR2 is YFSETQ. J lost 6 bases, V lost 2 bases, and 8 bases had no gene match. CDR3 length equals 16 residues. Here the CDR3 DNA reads TGCGCCAGCAGCTTCACACCGGGACAGGGGGCCTCTGAAGCTTTCTTT. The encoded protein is CASSFTPGQGASEAFF. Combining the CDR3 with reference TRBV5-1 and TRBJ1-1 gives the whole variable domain KAGVTQTPRYLIKTRGQQVTLSCSPISGHRSVSWYQQTPGQGLQFLFEYFSETQRNKGNFPGRFSGRQFSNSRSEMNVSTLELGDSALYLCASSFTPGQGASEAFFGQGTRLTVV.